These 14 T cell receptor beta chains were sequenced from one sample in a study of shared clonotypes between healthy human individuals (dated by TCRdb to 2018 to 2021). Library construction relied on the immunoSEQ multiplex PCR assay. The source is immuneACCESS, and TCRdb retained only in-frame sequences with V and J called. Part of the clones is not carried over; for the studies checked, unresolved V genes explain less than half of this, and the remainder is unexplained. The sample includes hundreds of thousands of clones, with more than 75% observed a single time. About 16% of the sample is taken by the ten largest. Material: memory CD8+ T cells sorted from blood. The cell subset or site tag for this specimen amounts to: CD45RO+ cells pooled with CCR7-negative TemRA cells. These receptors were taken from a man between 18 and 29 years old in good health.

The sample holds one count of this clone. The chain couples TRBV10-2 to TRBJ2-2, with D possibly matching TRBD2 (7 bases). This CDR3 region has 16 residues. CDR1 WSHSY and CDR2 SAAADI come from the germline V gene. V shed 3 bases and J shed 4 bases, with 15 bases lying between them. The CDR3 region has the DNA TGCGCCAGCAGTGAATCGGGGGGCCTCGTCACCGGGGAGCTGTTTTTT. Its translation is CASSESGGLVTGELFF.

This chain links TRBV25-1 with TRBJ2-4; D uncertain. Trimming shortened V by 2 bases and J by 8 bases, and 13 bases separated the two germline ends. The CDR3 is 14 residues long. The germline CDR1 and CDR2 sequences are MGHDK and SYGVNS. The CDR3 loop is CASSEVGGPDIQYF. The DNA for the CDR3 is TGTGCCAGCAGTGAAGTAGGTGGGCCTGACATTCAGTACTTC.

This chain links TRBV29-1 with TRBJ2-3; TRBD2 agrees at 7 bases. In germline, CDR1 is SQVTM, CDR2 ANQGSEA. The CDR3 totals 14 residues. With V trimmed by 6 bases and J by 2 bases, 8 bases remained unmatched. The CDR3 spells CSVWTRENTDTQYF. The CDR3 nucleotides read TGCAGCGTGTGGACTAGGGAAAACACAGATACGCAGTATTTT.

The V gene is TRBV6-1, the J gene TRBJ1-5; D unclear. Germline CDR1 MNHNS, CDR2 SASEGT. The CDR3 runs 15 residues. Trimming left V 6 bases short and J 6 bases short, with 18 bases between. This chain's CDR3 is CASRVTFWERQPQHF. The CDR3 DNA reads TGTGCCAGCAGGGTTACCTTCTGGGAGCGTCAGCCCCAGCATTTT.

This chain links TRBV30 with TRBJ1-5, with D perhaps TRBD1 (6 bases). Germline CDR1 is GTSNPN and CDR2 is SVGIG (reference sequence). The CDR3 totals 15 residues. V was clipped by 5 bases and J by 1 base, with 15 bases between them. The CDR3 loop is CAWASSGASNQPQHF. CDR3 coding DNA: TGTGCCTGGGCATCCTCGGGGGCGAGCAATCAGCCCCAGCATTTT.

The chain carries TRBV7-2 and TRBJ2-7; 7 positions agree with TRBD1. The germline V gene has CDR1 SGHTA and CDR2 FQGNSA. V lost 6 bases and J lost 4; bases outside the gene matches: 6. This CDR3 has 13 amino acids. The DNA for the CDR3 is TGTGCCAGCAGACTAGGGGACAGATACGAGCAGTACTTC. It encodes CASRLGDRYEQYF.

The chain is built from TRBV29-1 and TRBJ1-2; maybe TRBD1 (5 bases). The CDR3 is 12 residues long. The V end lost 4 bases, the J end lost 3 bases, and 9 bases lay between the germline ends. Germline CDR1 SQVTM, CDR2 ANQGSEA. The CDR3 DNA is TGCAGCGTTGGCCAGGGAGACTATGGCTACACCTTC. Encoded protein: CSVGQGDYGYTF.

The genes are TRBV19 and TRBJ1-2; D perhaps matches TRBD1 (5 bases). The CDR3 runs to 15 residues. CDR1 is LNHDA and CDR2 is SQIVND in the germline V gene (reference sequence). Trimming stripped 1 base from V and 3 bases from J, with 12 bases between. The CDR3 loop is CASSIGPGRYYGYTF. CDR3 nucleotide sequence: TGTGCCAGTAGTATAGGGCCGGGGCGATACTATGGCTACACCTTC.

The V gene is TRBV11-2, the J gene TRBJ2-1, with TRBD1 as a possible D gene (5 bases). The V end lost 0 bases, the J end lost 2 bases, and 14 bases lay between the germline ends. The CDR3 loop spans 17 amino acids. CDR1 is SGHAT and CDR2 is FQNNGV in the germline V gene. CDR3 protein: CASSLDLFAGTYNEQFF. The CDR3 DNA sequence: TGTGCCAGCAGCTTAGATTTGTTTGCAGGGACCTACAATGAGCAGTTCTTC. Full variable domain (outside the CDR3, taken from reference TRBV11-2 and TRBJ2-1): EAGVAQSPRYKIIEKRQSVAFWCNPISGHATLYWYQQILGQGPKLLIQFQNNGVVDDSQLPKDRFSAERLKGVDSTLKIQPAKLEDSAVYLCASSLDLFAGTYNEQFFGPGTRLTVL.

This CDR3 reads CASSPQATANTEAFF. The CDR3 DNA is TGCGCCAGCAGCCCCCAAGCGACAGCTAACACTGAAGCTTTCTTT. V usage is TRBV4-1 and J usage is TRBJ1-1, with D possibly being TRBD1 (5 bases). This CDR3 has 15 amino acids. V was shortened by 4 bases and J by 2 bases, with 14 bases between the two germline ends. CDR1 and CDR2 from the germline V gene are MGHRA and YSYEKL.

The chain links TRBV9 to TRBJ1-1; D unclear. The CDR3 sequence is 16 residues long. V lost 0 bases to trimming and J lost 3 bases, with 15 bases between them. Germline V gene lookup returns CDR1 SGDLS and CDR2 YYNGEE. The CDR3 nucleotides read TGTGCCAGCAGCGTAGGGGCAGGCGGCGGGGACACTGAAGCTTTCTTT. As protein: CASSVGAGGGDTEAFF.

The CDR3 DNA follows: TGCGCCAGCAGCCAAGATCCAGCGAGTAGGGGCCGCTGGGATGAAAAACTGTTTTTT. It specifies CASSQDPASRGRWDEKLFF. The rearrangement joins TRBV4-3 to TRBJ1-4, with D maybe TRBD1 (5 bases). Trimming pared 0 bases from V and 6 bases from J, leaving 23 bases between. There are 19 residues in the CDR3. Germline assignment: CDR1 LGHNA and CDR2 YSLEER.

The CDR3 DNA is TGTGCCAGCAGTTACCTCGGGGGACCAGATACGCAGTATTTT. Protein: CASSYLGGPDTQYF. The chain joins TRBV6-6 to TRBJ2-3, with D tentatively TRBD2 (6 bases). Germline CDR1 is MNHNY and CDR2 is SVGAGI (reference sequence). Deletions cut 2 bases from V and 4 bases from J, with 10 bases between. This CDR3 is built from 14 residues.

The rearrangement uses TRBV19 and TRBJ2-7; the D gene could be TRBD1 or TRBD2 (6 bases each). Trimming cost V 3 bases and J 5 bases, with 17 bases left between them. This CDR3 region has 15 residues. CDR1 and CDR2 from the germline V gene are LNHDA and SQIVND (reference sequence). CDR3 sequence: CASSIWAGGGNEQYF. In DNA form, the CDR3 reads TGTGCCAGTAGTATTTGGGCAGGAGGGGGAAACGAGCAGTACTTC.